Listed here are 8 T cell receptor beta chains from one sample, sequenced in a study of T cell changes during pregnancy in multiple sclerosis. Clones were read by immunoSEQ multiplex PCR, and TCRdb kept only the in-frame ones, dropping some. The sample yields 30,000 to 45,000 clones, 80% to 90% seen once. The specimen comprised CD4+ T cells from peripheral blood mononuclear cells, sampled before pregnancy. These receptors were obtained from a female donor with multiple sclerosis, enrolled in a pregnancy study.

The chain combines TRBV2 with TRBJ2-1; 10 bases line up with TRBD1. Germline trimming cut 6 bases from V and 8 bases from J; bases unmatched to any gene: 13. The germline CDR1 and CDR2 sequences are SNHLY and FYNNEI. The CDR3 loop spans 16 amino acids. The CDR3 spells CASSRDRGRDLYEQFF. The CDR3 DNA reads TGTGCCAGCAGCCGTGACAGGGGGCGCGACTTATATGAGCAGTTCTTC. Variable domain in full (rest from reference TRBV2 and TRBJ2-1): EPEVTQTPSHQVTQMGQEVILRCVPISNHLYFYWYRQILGQKVEFLVSFYNNEISEKSEIFDDQFSVERPDGSNFTLKIRSTKLEDSAMYFCASSRDRGRDLYEQFFGPGTRLTVL.

The chain has TRBV7-9 and TRBJ2-3; D not certain. Between the trimmed V and J ends, which lost 0 bases and 6 bases, there was a span of 4 bases. The length of the CDR3 is 12 residues. Germline assignment: CDR1 SEHNR and CDR2 FQNEAQ (reference sequence). Here the CDR3 reads CASSLAPDTQYF. CDR3 nucleotide sequence: TGTGCCAGCAGCTTAGCCCCGGATACGCAGTATTTT.

The rearrangement links TRBV6-1 to TRBJ1-1, with 9 bases fitting TRBD1. Looked up from germline, CDR1 is MNHNS and CDR2 is SASEGT. V shed 7 bases and J 4 bases; nucleotides not matched to a gene: 4. The CDR3 runs to 13 residues. The CDR3: CASKGQGITEAFF. The CDR3 nucleotides are TGTGCCAGCAAGGGACAGGGCATCACTGAAGCTTTCTTT.

CDR3 residues: CAWNPGHILYGYTF. CDR3 nucleotide sequence: TGTGCCTGGAATCCTGGGCATATTCTTTATGGCTACACCTTC. The rearrangement joins TRBV30 to TRBJ1-2; D not certain. The length of the CDR3 is 14 residues. V was clipped by 4 bases and J by 5 bases, with 17 bases between them. From germline, CDR1 is GTSNPN and CDR2 SVGIG (reference sequence).

The chain is built from TRBV4-1 and TRBJ1-2; 8 nucleotides align to TRBD1. V was pared by 0 bases and J by 2 bases, with 11 bases of the junction left unmatched. In germline, CDR1 is MGHRA, CDR2 YSYEKL. The CDR3 consists of 18 residues. The CDR3 protein is CASSQETLDRGENYGYTF. The CDR3 DNA sequence: TGCGCCAGCAGCCAAGAGACCCTTGACAGGGGCGAAAACTATGGCTACACCTTC.

The chain employs TRBV7-3 and TRBJ2-2; D may be TRBD1 (5 bases). Trimming left V 3 bases short and J 4 bases short, with 6 bases between. This CDR3 is built from 13 residues. Germline V gene data show CDR1 as SGHTA and CDR2 as FQGTGA. CDR3 protein: CASSFTGTGELFF. The CDR3 DNA is TGTGCCAGCAGCTTTACAGGCACCGGGGAGCTGTTTTTT.

V gene TRBV6-5 combines with J gene TRBJ2-1; TRBD1 agrees at 9 bases. V lost 6 bases, J lost 8 bases, and 8 bases stayed unmatched. Germline V gives CDR1 MNHEY, CDR2 SVGAGI. This CDR3 region has 14 residues. The CDR3, as DNA: TGTGCCAGCAGGGAAGGGACAGGGTTCCATGAGCAGTTCTTC. This gives the protein CASREGTGFHEQFF.

This chain links TRBV19 with TRBJ2-7; perhaps TRBD1 as D (6 bases). The germline CDR1 and CDR2 sequences are LNHDA and SQIVND (reference sequence). There are 14 residues in the CDR3. The V and J ends lost 7 bases and 0 bases respectively, with 13 bases between them. CDR3 bases: TGTGCCAGTACCAACCCGGGACACTCCTACGAGCAGTACTTC. Amino acids: CASTNPGHSYEQYF.